What follows are 30 T cell receptor beta chains derived from one specimen sequenced in a study of beta chain features in type 1 diabetes. TCRB transcripts that were expressed got sequenced, as all of the isolated RNA had been reverse transcribed. Sequencing was performed with immunoSEQ multiplex PCR; in TCRdb, only in-frame clones are kept and a portion is missing. This table holds roughly 300,000 clones, approximately 14% found once. Sequencing used central memory CD4+ T cells from blood. The receptors come from a man aged 30 to 45 in good health.

This clone was recorded once. This chain connects TRBV4-2 to TRBJ1-2; the D gene is possibly TRBD1 (6 bases). There are 16 residues in the CDR3. CDR1 and CDR2 from the germline V gene are LGHNA and YNFKEQ. Between the trimmed V and J ends, which lost 1 base and 4 bases, there was a span of 16 bases. The CDR3 sequence is CASSQGVQGEGYGYTF. The CDR3 nucleotides are TGTGCCAGCAGCCAAGGTGTACAGGGAGAGGGCTATGGCTACACCTTC.

V gene TRBV7-8 combines with J gene TRBJ2-5, with TRBD2 identical over 8 bases. V trimming: 4 bases; J trimming: 3 bases; junction bases outside the gene matches: 10. CDR1 SGHVS and CDR2 FQNEAQ come from the germline V gene. CDR3 length: 16 residues. The CDR3 nucleotides read TGTGCCAGCAGCTCAGGGGCGGGGGGTCTAAAAGAGACCCAGTACTTC. This encodes CASSSGAGGLKETQYF.

This clone was picked up a small number of times. V usage is TRBV29-1 and J usage is TRBJ1-6; D not resolved. The CDR3 extends over 13 amino acids. CDR1 SQVTM and CDR2 ANQGSEA come from the germline V gene. V was clipped by 4 bases and J by 7 bases, with 11 bases between them. The CDR3: CSVAVDFNSPLHF. CDR3 nucleotide sequence: TGCAGCGTTGCGGTGGATTTCAATTCACCCCTCCACTTT.

The chain links TRBV11-3 to TRBJ2-6; no definite D call. The V end lost 3 bases, the J end lost 2 bases, and 17 bases lay between the germline ends. The CDR3 contains 18 residues. Germline V CDR1 and CDR2: SGHNT, YENEEA. The CDR3 loop reads CASSFLGRRIPGANVLTF. The DNA for the CDR3 is TGTGCCAGCAGCTTCTTAGGGCGGCGAATTCCTGGGGCCAACGTCCTGACTTTC.

This chain joins TRBV19 and TRBJ2-1; 8 nucleotides line up with TRBD1. V trimming: 5 bases; J trimming: 5 bases; junction bases outside the gene matches: 8. The CDR3 covers 15 residues. CDR1 and CDR2 from the germline V gene are LNHDA and SQIVND (reference sequence). CDR3 sequence reads: CASSPDRVVHNEQFF. CDR3 in DNA: TGTGCCAGTAGTCCGGACAGGGTCGTACACAATGAGCAGTTCTTC.

Ten or more counts support this clone. This chain connects TRBV7-9 to TRBJ1-6; D not resolved. CDR3 length equals 14 residues. V dropped 4 bases and J dropped 9 bases, with 13 bases sitting between them. Germline lookup yields CDR1 SEHNR and CDR2 FQNEAQ (reference sequence). The DNA of the CDR3 is TGTGCCAGCAGCTACGACATCAACGGTTCACCCCTCCACTTT. Its translation: CASSYDINGSPLHF.

The chain couples TRBV27 to TRBJ1-2; D call uncertain. The germline V gene encodes CDR1 MNHEY and CDR2 SMNVEV (reference sequence). The length of the CDR3 is 13 residues. With 7 bases removed from V and 6 bases from J, the gap between germline ends came to 15 bases. The CDR3 DNA follows: TGTGCCAGCAAGAGGACGGATAGGGATGGCTACACCTTC. Protein sequence: CASKRTDRDGYTF.

The chain links TRBV9 to TRBJ2-3; D unclear. Between the trimmed V and J ends, which lost 0 bases and 1 base, there was a span of 15 bases. Per the germline V gene, CDR1 is SGDLS and CDR2 is YYNGEE. This CDR3 is built from 17 residues. The CDR3 sequence is CASSVGPSPSRTDTQYF. The CDR3 DNA is TGTGCCAGCAGCGTAGGCCCCAGCCCGTCCCGCACAGATACGCAGTATTTT.

The chain carries TRBV4-3 and TRBJ1-3; D gene ambiguous. Germline V gene data show CDR1 as LGHNA and CDR2 as YSLEER. V was clipped by 0 bases and J by 1 base, with 7 bases between them. The CDR3 consists of 15 residues. The CDR3 DNA is TGCGCCAGCAGCCAAGAGGTGGGGTCTGGAAACACCATATATTTT. Residues: CASSQEVGSGNTIYF.

CDR3 region: CASSPSERIGAQYF. The DNA of the CDR3 is TGTGCCAGCAGTCCTTCGGAACGGATAGGGGCCCAGTACTTC. The genes are TRBV28 and TRBJ2-5, with D possibly TRBD1 on 5 matching bases. The CDR3 is made up of 14 amino acids. Trimming took off 5 bases at V and 9 bases at J, with 19 bases between the two ends. Per the germline V gene, CDR1 is MDHEN and CDR2 is SYDVKM.

The rearrangement joins TRBV11-3 to TRBJ2-3; 7 bases are a match to TRBD1. CDR3 length equals 14 residues. After removal of 2 bases from V and 7 bases from J, the junction contained 6 bases not matched to a gene. Germline V gives CDR1 SGHNT, CDR2 YENEEA. The CDR3 here is CASSLKGGGYTQYF. The DNA of the CDR3 is TGTGCCAGCAGCTTAAAAGGGGGCGGGTATACGCAGTATTTT.

The V call is TRBV4-2, the J call TRBJ2-3, with 10 bases that match TRBD2. From germline, CDR1 is LGHNA and CDR2 YNFKEQ. The length of the CDR3 is 17 residues. V shed 1 base, J shed 9 bases, and the junction held 13 bases outside the gene matches. The CDR3 spells CASSQAQVAGGRGTQYF. As DNA, the CDR3 is TGTGCCAGCAGCCAAGCACAGGTAGCGGGGGGCCGGGGGACGCAGTATTTT.

The chain joins TRBV27 to TRBJ2-1; TRBD2 might be the D (6 bases). Per germline, CDR1 MNHEY and CDR2 SMNVEV (reference sequence). Trimming cost V 2 bases and J 0 bases, with 11 bases left between them. CDR3 length equals 16 residues. The CDR3: CASSLPGGVSYNEQFF. Written as DNA, the CDR3 is TGTGCCAGCAGTTTACCCGGCGGGGTCTCCTACAATGAGCAGTTCTTC.

The chain couples TRBV19 to TRBJ1-5; 8 bases line up with TRBD1. V shed 7 bases, J shed 5 bases, and the junction held 7 bases outside the gene matches. The CDR3 runs 14 residues. Germline V gives CDR1 LNHDA, CDR2 SQIVND (reference sequence). CDR3 protein: CASTRQGMDQPQHF. DNA for the CDR3: TGTGCCAGTACCCGACAGGGGATGGATCAGCCCCAGCATTTT.

This clone was observed many times. The chain links TRBV5-6 to TRBJ2-7; D is ambiguous. This CDR3 is 13 amino acids long. Germline V lookup: CDR1 SGHDT, CDR2 YYEEEE. Trimming removed 0 bases from V and 3 bases from J, with 7 bases in between. For the CDR3, the DNA is TGTGCCAGCAGCTTGGCGGACCGCTACGAGCAGTACTTC. This encodes CASSLADRYEQYF. The full variable domain, with the rest looked up from reference TRBV5-6 and TRBJ2-7, is DAGVTQSPTHLIKTRGQQVTLRCSPKSGHDTVSWYQQALGQGPQFIFQYYEEEERQRGNFPDRFSGHQFPNYSSELNVNALLLGDSALYLCASSLADRYEQYFGPGTRLTVT.

This chain joins TRBV5-4 and TRBJ2-5; D possibly matches TRBD1 or TRBD2 (5 bases each). Germline-derived CDR1 and CDR2 are SGHNT and YYREEE (reference sequence). V lost 0 bases and J 2 bases, leaving 11 bases between the germline ends. The CDR3 runs 15 residues. CDR3 sequence: CASSLVGRRQETQYF. CDR3 DNA sequence: TGTGCCAGCAGCTTGGTGGGGCGGAGGCAAGAGACCCAGTACTTC.

The V and J genes are TRBV11-2 and TRBJ2-5; D is undetermined. Germline assignment: CDR1 SGHAT and CDR2 FQNNGV. The V end was cut by 1 base, the J end by 4 bases, with 7 bases between. The CDR3 contains 13 residues. CDR3 nucleotide sequence: TGTGCCAGCAGCTTAGTGCAGCGAGAGACCCAGTACTTC. Translated, it gives CASSLVQRETQYF.

V and J are TRBV9 and TRBJ1-3; perhaps TRBD1 as D (6 bases). CDR1 SGDLS and CDR2 YYNGEE come from the germline V gene. V was trimmed by 4 bases and J by 3 bases, leaving 14 bases between them. This CDR3 is 15 amino acids long. As DNA, the CDR3 is TGTGCCAGCAGCCGCTCAGGGGCGGGTGGAAACACCATATATTTT. It codes for CASSRSGAGGNTIYF.

This clone has just a few counts. The gene calls are TRBV28 and TRBJ2-5; no definite D call. Trimming took off 3 bases at V and 3 bases at J, with 8 bases between the two ends. The CDR3 has 13 residues. Germline lookup yields CDR1 MDHEN and CDR2 SYDVKM. DNA of the CDR3: TGTGCCAGCAGTTTCCCAGGAGAAGAGACCCAGTACTTC. It encodes CASSFPGEETQYF.

This clone was counted between two and nine times. The gene calls are TRBV4-1 and TRBJ1-1, with D perhaps matching TRBD1 (6 bases). Between the trimmed V and J ends, which lost 1 base and 6 bases, there was a span of 12 bases. The CDR3 contains 14 residues. Germline CDR1 and CDR2: MGHRA and YSYEKL. This chain's CDR3 is CASSQGTGRAEAFF. CDR3 in DNA: TGCGCCAGCAGCCAAGGTACAGGGCGAGCTGAAGCTTTCTTT.

The chain carries TRBV4-2 and TRBJ2-2; D not certain. This CDR3 is built from 15 residues. Trimming removed 1 base from V and 7 bases from J, with 13 bases in between. Germline V gene data show CDR1 as LGHNA and CDR2 as YNFKEQ. The CDR3, as DNA: TGTGCCAGCAGCCAAGTAGGAGCAGAAGGCGGGGAGCTGTTTTTT. It is translated as CASSQVGAEGGELFF.

The V call is TRBV6-1, the J call TRBJ2-3, with a tentative D call TRBD1 (6 bases). Trimming stripped 11 bases from V and 2 bases from J, with 20 bases between. The CDR3 runs 15 residues. Germline V gives CDR1 MNHNS, CDR2 SASEGT. The chain's CDR3 is CAVLQGNPPTDTQYF. In DNA form, the CDR3 reads TGTGCCGTACTCCAGGGGAACCCCCCCACAGATACGCAGTATTTT.

This clone turned up a few times. The chain employs TRBV30 and TRBJ1-5; the D gene is possibly TRBD1 (6 bases). CDR3 length: 13 residues. V lost 0 bases and J 6 bases, leaving 9 bases between the germline ends. Germline V lookup: CDR1 GTSNPN, CDR2 SVGIG (reference sequence). The DNA for the CDR3 is TGTGCCTGGAGTGTACAGGGTGGTCAGCCCCAGCATTTT. Encoded protein: CAWSVQGGQPQHF.

The rearrangement links TRBV9 to TRBJ2-2; 10 nucleotides align to TRBD2. The germline V gene has CDR1 SGDLS and CDR2 YYNGEE. Germline trimming cut 0 bases from V and 0 bases from J; bases unmatched to any gene: 2. The CDR3 consists of 17 residues. The CDR3 region is CASSVGSGGPNTGELFF. The DNA of the CDR3 is TGTGCCAGCAGCGTAGGTAGCGGGGGGCCGAACACCGGGGAGCTGTTTTTT.

This clone appeared many times. This sequence joins TRBV5-4 and TRBJ2-5; 14 nucleotides agree with TRBD2. Looked up from germline, CDR1 is SGHNT and CDR2 is YYREEE (reference sequence). The CDR3 is made up of 16 amino acids. V was pared by 4 bases and J by 5 bases, with 7 bases of the junction left unmatched. CDR3 nucleotides: TGTGCCAGCAGCCCAGGACTAGCGGGGGGCGGGGAGACCCAGTACTTC. It yields the protein CASSPGLAGGGETQYF.

The chain uses TRBV7-2 and TRBJ2-1; the D is unclear. Germline V gene data show CDR1 as SGHTA and CDR2 as FQGNSA. This CDR3 contains 17 residues. The V gene lost 1 base and the J gene lost 0 bases, with 13 bases spanning the gap. The CDR3 loop is CASSLGVGLHSYNEQFF. CDR3 DNA sequence: TGTGCCAGCAGCTTAGGAGTGGGCCTACACTCCTACAATGAGCAGTTCTTC. Supplemented by reference TRBV7-2 and TRBJ2-1, the full variable domain reads GAGVSQSPSNKVTEKGKDVELRCDPISGHTALYWYRQSLGQGLEFLIYFQGNSAPDKSGLPSDRFSAERTGGSVSTLTIQRTQQEDSAVYLCASSLGVGLHSYNEQFFGPGTRLTVL.

The genes are TRBV7-2 and TRBJ1-6; D is perhaps TRBD1 (5 bases). The CDR3 loop spans 14 amino acids. The germline V gene has CDR1 SGHTA and CDR2 FQGNSA. Trimming stripped 5 bases from V and 6 bases from J, with 11 bases between. The CDR3 DNA reads as TGTGCCAGCAGCCAAGGGGTGGGTAATTCACCCCTCCACTTT. Its protein is CASSQGVGNSPLHF.

V gene TRBV2 combines with J gene TRBJ1-5; D is unresolved. Germline-derived CDR1 and CDR2 are SNHLY and FYNNEI. The CDR3 length is 14 residues. V was shortened by 5 bases and J by 4 bases, with 12 bases between the two germline ends. DNA of the CDR3: TGTGCCAGCAGTCTCCGGGGTTCGAATCAGCCCCAGCATTTT. Residues: CASSLRGSNQPQHF.

The chain couples TRBV7-2 to TRBJ1-1; no clear D gene. Trimming removed 5 bases at V and 0 bases at J, with 7 bases between. Per the germline V gene, CDR1 is SGHTA and CDR2 is FQGNSA. This CDR3 is built from 13 residues. The CDR3 loop is CASSPAVNTEAFF. As DNA, the CDR3 is TGTGCCAGCAGCCCCGCTGTGAACACTGAAGCTTTCTTT.

This clone was seen a handful of times. The CDR3 sequence is CATRGNVRETQYF. The CDR3 nucleotides are TGTGCCACTCGTGGGAACGTGAGGGAGACCCAGTACTTC. The rearrangement links TRBV2 to TRBJ2-5, with D uncertain. CDR1 is SNHLY, CDR2 FYNNEI, per germline. The V gene lost 10 bases and the J gene lost 5 bases, with 17 bases spanning the gap. The CDR3 extends over 13 amino acids.